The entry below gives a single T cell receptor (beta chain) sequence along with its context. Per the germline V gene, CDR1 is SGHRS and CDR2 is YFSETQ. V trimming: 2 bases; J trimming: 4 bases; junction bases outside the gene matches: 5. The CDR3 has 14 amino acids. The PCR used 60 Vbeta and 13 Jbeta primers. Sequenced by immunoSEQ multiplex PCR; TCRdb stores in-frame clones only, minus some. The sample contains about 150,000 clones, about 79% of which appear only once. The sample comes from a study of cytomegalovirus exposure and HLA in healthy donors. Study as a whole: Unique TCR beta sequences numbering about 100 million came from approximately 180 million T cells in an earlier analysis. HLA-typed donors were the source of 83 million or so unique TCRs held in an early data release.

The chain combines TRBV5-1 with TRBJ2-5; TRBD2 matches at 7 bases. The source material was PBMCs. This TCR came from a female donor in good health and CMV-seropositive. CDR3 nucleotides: TGCGCCAGCAGCTTACAGCCTAGCGGAGAGACCCAGTACTTC. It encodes CASSLQPSGETQYF.